Sequencing of this TCR beta chain was carried out in a study of blood T cell repertoires in COVID-19. Study-level information: The cDNA or gDNA used as material had been derived from T cells, B-cell-depleted T cells, or PBMCs.

The CDR3 length is 15 residues. Authors' analysis steps: Nucleated cell number was recorded as an estimate derived from reference gene primer amplification. This table comes from immunoSEQ multiplex PCR, and its TCRdb copy is limited to in-frame clones, with some not included. The DNA was the basis for D and trimming; V, J and clone size are from that table. The sample holds about 140,000 clones, roughly 79% seen once. In this sample, this clone turned up once. The clonotype was recovered from a woman aged 60 to 75 with acute or convalescent COVID-19. V and J are TRBV21-1 and TRBJ2-7; TRBD1 is the table's D call, not checked against the DNA. TRBV21-1 is assigned pseudogene status. The sample consisted of peripheral blood. The CDR3 DNA sequence: TGTGCCAGCAGCAAGGGGACAGCGGACTCCTACGAGCAGTACTTC. Translated: CASSKGTADSYEQYF.